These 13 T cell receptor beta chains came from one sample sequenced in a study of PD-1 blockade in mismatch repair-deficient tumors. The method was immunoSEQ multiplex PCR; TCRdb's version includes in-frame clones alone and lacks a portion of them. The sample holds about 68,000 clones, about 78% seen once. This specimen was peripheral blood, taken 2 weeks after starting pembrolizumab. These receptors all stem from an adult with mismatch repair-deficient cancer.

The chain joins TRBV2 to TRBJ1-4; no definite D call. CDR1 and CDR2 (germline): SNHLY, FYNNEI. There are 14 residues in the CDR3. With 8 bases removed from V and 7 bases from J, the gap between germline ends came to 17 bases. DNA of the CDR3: TGTGCCAGCTCTGTGTGGGGAGGTGCTGAAAAACTGTTTTTT. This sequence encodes CASSVWGGAEKLFF.

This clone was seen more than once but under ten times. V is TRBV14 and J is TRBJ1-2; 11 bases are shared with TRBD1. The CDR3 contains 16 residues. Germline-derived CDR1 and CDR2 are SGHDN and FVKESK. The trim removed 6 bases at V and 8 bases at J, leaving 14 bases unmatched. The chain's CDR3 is CASSRRTGGKWGGYTF. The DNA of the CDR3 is TGTGCCAGCAGTCGAAGGACAGGGGGCAAGTGGGGAGGCTACACCTTC.

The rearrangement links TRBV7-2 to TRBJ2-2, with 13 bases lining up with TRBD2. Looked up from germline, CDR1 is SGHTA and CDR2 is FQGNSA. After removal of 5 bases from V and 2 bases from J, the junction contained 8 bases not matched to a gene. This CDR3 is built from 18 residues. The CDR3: CASSPRTSGSINTGELFF. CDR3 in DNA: TGTGCCAGCAGCCCTCGGACTAGCGGGAGTATCAACACCGGGGAGCTGTTTTTT.

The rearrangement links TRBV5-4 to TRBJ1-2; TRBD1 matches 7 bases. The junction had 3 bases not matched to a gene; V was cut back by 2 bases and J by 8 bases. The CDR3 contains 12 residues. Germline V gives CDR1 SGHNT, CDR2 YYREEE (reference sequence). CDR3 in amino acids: CASSFDREGYTF. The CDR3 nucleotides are TGTGCCAGCAGCTTCGACAGGGAGGGCTACACCTTC.

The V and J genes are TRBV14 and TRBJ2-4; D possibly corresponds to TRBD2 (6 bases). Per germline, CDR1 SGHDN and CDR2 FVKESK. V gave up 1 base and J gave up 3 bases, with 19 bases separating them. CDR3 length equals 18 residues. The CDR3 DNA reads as TGTGCCAGCAGCCAAGGGCGGGGACGGGCCCTAGGCAAAAACATTCAGTACTTC. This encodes CASSQGRGRALGKNIQYF.

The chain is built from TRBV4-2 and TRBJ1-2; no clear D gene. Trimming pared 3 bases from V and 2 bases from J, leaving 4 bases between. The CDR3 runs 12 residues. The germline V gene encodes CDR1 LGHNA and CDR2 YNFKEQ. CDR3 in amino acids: CASSQGNYGYTF. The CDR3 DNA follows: TGTGCCAGCAGCCAGGGGAACTATGGCTACACCTTC.

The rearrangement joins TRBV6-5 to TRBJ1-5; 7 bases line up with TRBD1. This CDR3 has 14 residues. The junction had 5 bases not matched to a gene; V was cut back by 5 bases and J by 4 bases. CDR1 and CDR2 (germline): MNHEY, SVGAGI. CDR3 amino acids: CASSGQVGNQPQHF. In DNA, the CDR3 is TGTGCCAGCAGTGGACAGGTTGGAAATCAGCCCCAGCATTTT.

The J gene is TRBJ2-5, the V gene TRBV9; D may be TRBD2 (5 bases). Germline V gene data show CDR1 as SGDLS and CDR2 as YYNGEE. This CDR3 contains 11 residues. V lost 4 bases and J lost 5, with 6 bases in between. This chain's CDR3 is CASSREETQYF. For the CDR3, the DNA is TGTGCCAGCAGCAGGGAGGAGACCCAGTACTTC.

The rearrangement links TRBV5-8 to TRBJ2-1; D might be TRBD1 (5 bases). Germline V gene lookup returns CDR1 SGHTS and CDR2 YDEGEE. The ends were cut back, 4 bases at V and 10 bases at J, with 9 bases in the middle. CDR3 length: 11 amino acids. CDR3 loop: CASSRTYEQFF. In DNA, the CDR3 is TGTGCCAGCAGCCGGACATACGAGCAGTTCTTC.

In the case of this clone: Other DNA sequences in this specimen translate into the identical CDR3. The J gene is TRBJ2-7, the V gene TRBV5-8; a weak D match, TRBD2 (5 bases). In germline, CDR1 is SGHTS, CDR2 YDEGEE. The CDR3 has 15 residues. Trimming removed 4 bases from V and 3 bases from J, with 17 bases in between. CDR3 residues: CASSRSAAPSYEQYF. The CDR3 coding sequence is TGTGCCAGCAGCCGTAGCGCTGCTCCTAGCTACGAGCAGTACTTC.

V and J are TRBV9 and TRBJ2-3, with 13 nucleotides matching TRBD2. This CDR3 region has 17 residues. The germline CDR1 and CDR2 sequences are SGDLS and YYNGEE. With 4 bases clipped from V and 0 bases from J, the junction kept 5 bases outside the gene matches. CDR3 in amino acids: CASSRTSGGSSTDTQYF. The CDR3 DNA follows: TGTGCCAGCAGCCGGACTAGCGGGGGATCTAGCACAGATACGCAGTATTTT.

CDR3 region: CAISPGQRYEKLFF. For the CDR3, the DNA is TGTGCCATCAGCCCCGGACAGAGATATGAAAAACTGTTTTTT. The V call is TRBV10-3, the J call TRBJ1-4, with D possibly being TRBD1 (6 bases). Trimming took off 6 bases at V and 6 bases at J, with 14 bases between the two ends. Per germline, CDR1 ENHRY and CDR2 SYGVKD. The CDR3 has 14 amino acids.

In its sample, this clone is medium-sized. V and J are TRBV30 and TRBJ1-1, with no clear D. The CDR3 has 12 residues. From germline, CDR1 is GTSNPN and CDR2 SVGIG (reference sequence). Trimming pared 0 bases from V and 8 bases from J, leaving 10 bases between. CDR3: CAWSVNRGEAFF. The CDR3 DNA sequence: TGTGCCTGGAGTGTAAACAGAGGGGAAGCTTTCTTT.